This T cell receptor beta chain was retrieved from a study of T cell responses to AZD1222 COVID-19 vaccine. General study findings and limits: Seropositive status at baseline applied to only five to seven AZD1222 recipients. The donors showed a predominance of white British ancestry and of females, with possible underestimation of clonal diversity.

Here immunoSEQ multiplex PCR was the method, and the copy in TCRdb shows in-frame clones only, minus some. The sample lists approximately 120,000 clones, 70% to 90% occurring once. Second-dose intervals near 4 or 12 weeks were combined. Trimming took 0 bases from V and 7 from J; bases not matched to a gene: 4. Looked up from germline, CDR1 is SGHKS and CDR2 is YYEKEE (reference sequence). The CDR3 sequence is 14 residues long. This clone was detected once. What it recognizes is unknown. V and J are TRBV5-5 and TRBJ1-5, with 7 bases aligning to TRBD1. Here the sequenced sample was peripheral blood, taken 28 days after the second AZD1222 dose. This receptor was identified in an adult who received the AZD1222 COVID-19 vaccine. CDR3 DNA sequence: TGTGCCAGCAGCTTGGCAGACAGGGCCCAGCCCCAGCATTTT. The encoded protein is CASSLADRAQPQHF.